This T cell receptor (beta chain) is drawn from a study of beta chain features in type 1 diabetes. Study outcomes and limitations: Among all four CD4+ subsets, Type 1 diabetes patients had TCRB CDR3s that were moderately but significantly shorter. The question left open here concerned HLA type influencing TCRB rearrangement. VDJ junctions sequenced from type 1 diabetes patients showed fewer insertions and more deletions.

The germline gives CDR1 KGHSH, CDR2 LQKENI. Trimming removed 1 base at V and 3 bases at J, with 6 bases between. The length of the CDR3 is 13 residues. Reverse transcription of all isolated RNA meant that expressed TCRB transcripts were sequenced. Using immunoSEQ multiplex PCR, the repertoire was profiled, and TCRdb retains in-frame clones only, with some absent. The repertoire holds a few hundred thousand clones, with roughly an eighth as singletons. A remark on this clone: Its specificity is not known. The sample holds other DNA sequences that translate to the same CDR3.

Naive, central memory, regulatory and stem cell-like memory cells within the CD4+ compartment were sorted using CD45RO/CCR7/CD25/CD127/CD95/CD27. The sequencing sample was made of naive CD4+ T cells from blood. The chain is built from TRBV18 and TRBJ1-1; D is possibly TRBD1 (5 bases). The TCR comes from a woman aged 18-29 years with type 1 diabetes. Here the CDR3 reads CASSPRGDTEAFF. CDR3 bases: TGTGCCAGCTCACCACGGGGGGACACTGAAGCTTTCTTT. The whole variable domain, remainder taken from reference TRBV18 and TRBJ1-1, is NAGVMQNPRHLVRRRGQEARLRCSPMKGHSHVYWYRQLPEEGLKFMVYLQKENIIDESGMPKERFSAEFPKEGPSILRIQQVVRGDSAAYFCASSPRGDTEAFFGQGTRLTVV.